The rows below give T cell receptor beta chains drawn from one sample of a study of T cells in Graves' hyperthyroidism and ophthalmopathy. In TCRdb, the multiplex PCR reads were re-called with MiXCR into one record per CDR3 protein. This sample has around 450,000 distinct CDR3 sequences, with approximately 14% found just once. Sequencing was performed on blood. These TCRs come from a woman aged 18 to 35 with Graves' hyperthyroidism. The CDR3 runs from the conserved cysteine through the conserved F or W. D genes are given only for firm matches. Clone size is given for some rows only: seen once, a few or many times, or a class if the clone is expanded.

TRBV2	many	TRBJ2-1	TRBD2	CASSEMREGRDEQFF	TGTGCCAGCAGTGAAATGCGGGAGGGCCGGGATGAGCAGTTCTTC
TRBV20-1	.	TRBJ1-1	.	CSATSGVVDTEAFF	TGCAGTGCTACCTCCGGGGTAGTGGACACTGAAGCTTTCTTT
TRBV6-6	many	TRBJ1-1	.	CASSYYGETEAFF	TGTGCCAGCAGTTACTACGGGGAAACTGAAGCTTTCTTT
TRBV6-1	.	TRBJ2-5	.	CASSYWGQETQYF	TGTGCCAGCAGTTATTGGGGGCAAGAGACCCAGTACTTC
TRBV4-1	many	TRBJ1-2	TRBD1	CASSYTGTGWNGYTF	TGCGCCAGCAGCTACACCGGGACAGGGTGGAATGGCTACACCTTC
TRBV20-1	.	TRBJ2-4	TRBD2	CSARDPLGWEREGLAAKNIQYF	TGCAGTGCTAGAGATCCACTAGGGTGGGAGCGGGAGGGCCTGGCCGCGAAAAACATTCAGTACTTC
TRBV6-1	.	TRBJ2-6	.	CASIGYLSGANVLTF	TGTGCCAGCATCGGCTATCTCTCTGGGGCCAACGTCCTGACTTTC
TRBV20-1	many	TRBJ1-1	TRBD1	CSARAGTGDTEAFF	TGCAGTGCTAGAGCCGGGACAGGGGATACTGAAGCTTTCTTT
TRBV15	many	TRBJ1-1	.	CATSRDFMGTPNTEAFF	TGTGCCACCAGCAGAGATTTTATGGGGACCCCGAACACTGAAGCTTTCTTT
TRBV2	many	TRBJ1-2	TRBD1	CASSDRGNYGYTF	TGTGCCAGCAGTGACAGGGGGAACTATGGCTACACCTTC
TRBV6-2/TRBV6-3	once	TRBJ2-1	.	CASSSERRDKRREQFF	TGTGCCAGCAGTTCGGAACGTCGAGACAAACGGAGGGAGCAGTTCTTC
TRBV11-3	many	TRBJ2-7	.	CASSLEGGGNYEQYF	TGTGCCAGCAGCTTAGAAGGCGGAGGGAACTACGAGCAGTACTTC
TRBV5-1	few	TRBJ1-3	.	CASSQGRTNSGNTIYF	TGCGCCAGCAGCCAAGGACGGACAAACTCTGGAAACACCATATATTTT
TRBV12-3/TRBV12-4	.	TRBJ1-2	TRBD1	CASSSPTGGRRYGYTF	TGTGCCAGCAGTTCCCCGACAGGGGGCCGGCGCTATGGCTACACCTTC
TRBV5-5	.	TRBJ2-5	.	CASSLTGYGETQYF	TGCGCCAGCAGCCTCACAGGGTACGGGGAGACCCAGTACTTC
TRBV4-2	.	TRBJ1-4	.	CASSQGQGREKLFF	TGTGCCAGCAGCCAAGGGCAGGGACGTGAAAAACTGTTTTTT
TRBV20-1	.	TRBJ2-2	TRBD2	CSVTQRGVVGAGELFF	TGCAGCGTCACGCAGCGGGGGGTAGTAGGCGCCGGGGAGCTGTTTTTT
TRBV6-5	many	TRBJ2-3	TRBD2	CASSYGASGATDTQYF	TGTGCCAGCAGTTATGGGGCTAGCGGGGCCACAGATACGCAGTATTTT
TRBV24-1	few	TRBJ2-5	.	CAPTVIPTGVGETQYF	TGTGCCCCAACGGTGATTCCGACCGGGGTGGGGGAGACCCAGTACTTC
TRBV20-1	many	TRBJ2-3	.	CSARLGRTPSTDTQYF	TGCAGTGCTAGGTTAGGGCGGACCCCTAGCACAGATACGCAGTATTTT
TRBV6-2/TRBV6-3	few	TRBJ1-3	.	CASSRYDRASGNTIYF	TGTGCCAGCAGTAGATACGACCGGGCCTCTGGAAACACCATATATTTT
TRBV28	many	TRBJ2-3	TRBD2	CASSPTSGGSTDTQYF	TGTGCCAGCAGTCCAACTAGCGGGGGTAGCACAGATACGCAGTATTTT
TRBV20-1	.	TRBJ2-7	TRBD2	CSARTSGSVTYEQYF	TGCAGTGCTAGAACTAGCGGGAGCGTTACTTACGAGCAGTACTTC